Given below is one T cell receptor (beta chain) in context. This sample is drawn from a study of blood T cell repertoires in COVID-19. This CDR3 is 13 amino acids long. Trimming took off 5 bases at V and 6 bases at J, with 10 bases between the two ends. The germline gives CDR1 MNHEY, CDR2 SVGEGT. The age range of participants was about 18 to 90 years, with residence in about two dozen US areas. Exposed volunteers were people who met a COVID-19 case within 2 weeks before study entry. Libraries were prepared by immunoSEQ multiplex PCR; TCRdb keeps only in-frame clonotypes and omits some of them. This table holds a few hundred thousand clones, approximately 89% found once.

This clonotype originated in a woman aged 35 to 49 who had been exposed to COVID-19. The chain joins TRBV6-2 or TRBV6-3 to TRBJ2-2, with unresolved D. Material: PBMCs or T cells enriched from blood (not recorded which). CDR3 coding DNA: TGTGCCAGCAGTCAACAGATCTCCGGGGAGCTGTTTTTT. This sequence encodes CASSQQISGELFF.